This T cell receptor (beta chain) was found in a study of Ad26.COV2.S vaccination and SARS-CoV-2 variants. Germline lookup yields CDR1 SGDLS and CDR2 YYNGEE. The ends were cut back, 0 bases at V and 6 bases at J, with 12 bases in the middle. The CDR3 spans 14 residues. The treatment here: over 15 received Ad26.COV2.S at low or high dose, single or two shots; 5 received placebo; per-sample allocation not given. Samples came from day 63 after the first vaccine or placebo injection. Sequenced by immunoSEQ multiplex PCR; TCRdb stores in-frame clones only, minus some. The sample yields 360,000 or so clones, roughly 84% seen once.

This chain connects TRBV9 to TRBJ1-1; D unclear. This clonotype was sampled from a person between 18 and 65 years old who received the Ad26.COV2.S COVID-19 vaccine or a placebo. The sample in question was peripheral blood, obtained in a trial of Ad26.COV2.S vaccine versus placebo. CDR3 in amino acids: CASSVGRLDAEAFF. CDR3 DNA sequence: TGTGCCAGCAGCGTAGGCCGGCTAGACGCTGAAGCTTTCTTT.